The 31 T cell receptor beta chains listed next were all sequenced from one sample in a study of Graves' ophthalmopathy and Graves' hyperthyroidism. Using RNA transcripts, the TCR beta CDR3 regions were amplified. Second-round multiplex PCR came after a first-round RT-PCR that employed HTBI primers. Via MiXCR, TCRdb re-called the multiplex PCR reads, giving one row per CDR3 protein. The table lists about 620,000 distinct CDR3 sequences, about 24% of them singletons. Sequenced input: peripheral blood. All receptors derive from a woman younger than 35 with stable Graves' hyperthyroidism. Some clones in this sample may be carry-over from other donors' samples.

This clonotype came up many times. CDR3 loop: CASSLVGGVVQPQHF. CDR3 sequence (DNA): TGTGCCAGCAGCTTAGTGGGCGGCGTGGTTCAGCCCCAGCATTTT. The chain combines TRBV7-8 with TRBJ1-5; D gene unclear. Trimming removed 1 base at V and 6 bases at J, with 13 bases between. The length of the CDR3 is 15 residues. In germline, CDR1 is SGHVS, CDR2 FQNEAQ.

The chain combines TRBV12-5 with TRBJ1-1, with 10 bases matching TRBD1. Trimming removed 6 bases from V and 0 bases from J; junction bases left unmatched: 4. Germline lookup yields CDR1 LGHNT and CDR2 FRNRAP. This CDR3 region has 15 residues. CDR3 in amino acids: CASGWTGGLNTEAFF. CDR3 bases: TGTGCTAGTGGGTGGACAGGGGGGCTGAACACTGAAGCTTTCTTT. Based on the CDR3 plus reference TRBV12-5 and TRBJ1-1, the full variable domain is DARVTQTPRHKVTEMGQEVTMRCQPILGHNTVFWYRQTMMQGLELLAYFRNRAPLDDSGMPKDRFSAEMPDATLATLKIQPSEPRDSAVYFCASGWTGGLNTEAFFGQGTRLTVV.

This clonotype has a count of ten or more. V usage is TRBV6-1 and J usage is TRBJ2-7; D is perhaps TRBD2 (6 bases). Between the trimmed V and J ends, which lost 2 bases and 3 bases, there was a span of 20 bases. The germline CDR1 and CDR2 sequences are MNHNS and SASEGT. The CDR3 has 17 residues. CDR3 DNA sequence: TGTGCCAGCAGTGAAAGTGGGAGGTCAGGGTCTGTCTACGAGCAGTACTTC. As protein: CASSESGRSGSVYEQYF.

This clonotype was detected only once. The chain is built from TRBV20-1 and TRBJ2-7; D is undetermined. V lost 3 bases, J lost 3 bases, and 9 bases lay in between. The CDR3 totals 12 residues. CDR1 and CDR2 (germline): DFQATT, SNEGSKA (reference sequence). The CDR3 DNA sequence: TGCAGTGCTAGTCGAGACCTCTACGAGCAGTACTTC. It codes for CSASRDLYEQYF.

This clonotype was seen many times. The chain combines TRBV9 with TRBJ2-5, with D tentatively TRBD2 (6 bases). Between the trimmed V and J ends, which lost 4 bases and 0 bases, there was a span of 13 bases. The germline V gene has CDR1 SGDLS and CDR2 YYNGEE. CDR3 size: 15 residues. This CDR3 is CASSSAGLYQETQYF. In DNA form, the CDR3 reads TGTGCCAGCAGCTCGGCGGGGCTGTACCAAGAGACCCAGTACTTC. The complete variable domain, with remaining parts taken from reference TRBV9 and TRBJ2-5, reads DSGVTQTPKHLITATGQRVTLRCSPRSGDLSVYWYQQSLDQGLQFLIQYYNGEERAKGNILERFSAQQFPDLHSELNLSSLELGDSALYFCASSSAGLYQETQYFGPGTRLLVL.

The genes are TRBV6-1 and TRBJ1-1; 8 positions match TRBD1. The CDR3 runs to 13 residues. V lost 7 bases to trimming and J lost 4 bases; unmatched junction nucleotides: 5. Germline values: CDR1 MNHNS, CDR2 SASEGT. The DNA of the CDR3 is TGTGCCAGCACCCGAGACAGGGGCACTGAAGCTTTCTTT. Residues: CASTRDRGTEAFF.

V and J are TRBV7-2 and TRBJ2-6; 7 bases align to TRBD1. J lost 0 bases, V lost 5 bases, and 16 bases had no gene match. CDR3 length equals 20 residues. Germline V lookup: CDR1 SGHTA, CDR2 FQGNSA. The CDR3 loop is CASSARDSPINNSGANVLTF. CDR3 in DNA: TGTGCCAGCAGCGCCCGGGACAGTCCCATAAATAACTCTGGGGCCAACGTCCTGACTTTC.

This clonotype was seen repeatedly, ten times or more. The rearrangement uses TRBV28 and TRBJ1-6; a weak D match, TRBD1 (5 bases). Per the germline V gene, CDR1 is MDHEN and CDR2 is SYDVKM. This CDR3 has 14 residues. Trimming cost V 7 bases and J 2 bases, with 9 bases left between them. CDR3 coding DNA: TGTGCCAGCACCGGGGGGGCCTATAATTCACCCCTCCACTTT. It translates to CASTGGAYNSPLHF.

This clonotype has more than one count but fewer than ten. The rearrangement joins TRBV18 to TRBJ1-1; D is unresolved. The CDR3 covers 15 residues. Trimming pared 0 bases from V and 1 base from J, leaving 9 bases between. The germline V gene encodes CDR1 KGHSH and CDR2 LQKENI. CDR3 sequence reads: CASSPPVSGNTEAFF. The CDR3 DNA is TGTGCCAGCTCACCACCGGTGTCAGGGAACACTGAAGCTTTCTTT.

The chain is built from TRBV20-1 and TRBJ2-7; TRBD1 might be the D (5 bases). CDR3 length: 13 residues. Germline-derived CDR1 and CDR2 are DFQATT and SNEGSKA (reference sequence). CDR3 region: CRRNQGSLYEQYF. As DNA, the CDR3 is TGCAGACGGAATCAGGGAAGCCTCTACGAGCAGTACTTC.

In its sample, this clonotype was seen many times. The gene calls are TRBV6-5 and TRBJ2-2, with 9 bases lining up with TRBD2. CDR3 length: 13 residues. J gave up 15 bases and V 4 bases, and 9 bases lay outside the gene matches. Germline loops: CDR1 MNHEY, CDR2 SVGAGI. Here the CDR3 DNA reads TGTGCCAGCAGTTTAGGTAGCGGGGGCCGCGTGTTTTTT. It codes for CASSLGSGGRVFF.

This clonotype was counted many times. The chain has TRBV6-5 and TRBJ2-7, with D perhaps TRBD1 (6 bases). The CDR3 has 12 residues. V lost 6 bases, J lost 7 bases, and 13 bases lay in between. CDR1 and CDR2 from the germline V gene are MNHEY and SVGAGI. The DNA of the CDR3 is TGTGCCAGCAGGCCAGGGGCCGGAGAGCAGTACTTC. It encodes CASRPGAGEQYF.

This clonotype was observed a few times. The chain combines TRBV6-2 or TRBV6-3 with TRBJ1-5; no firm D call. Trimming removed 2 bases from V and 1 base from J, with 9 bases in between. CDR1 MNHEY and CDR2 SVGEGT come from the germline V gene. CDR3 length equals 15 residues. The CDR3 spells CASSYRSRSNQPQHF. Written as DNA, the CDR3 is TGTGCCAGCAGTTACAGGTCGCGAAGCAATCAGCCCCAGCATTTT.

This clonotype has at least ten counts. The chain is built from TRBV6-2 or TRBV6-3 and TRBJ2-2; D may be TRBD2 (5 bases). CDR1 is MNHEY, CDR2 SVGEGT, per germline. CDR3 length: 15 amino acids. Trimming took 0 bases from V and 10 from J, leaving 15 bases between them. The CDR3 sequence is CASSYSPPRGSELFF. The CDR3 nucleotides are TGTGCCAGCAGTTACTCTCCGCCCCGGGGATCGGAGCTGTTTTTT.

This clonotype has ten or more counts. The V and J genes are TRBV12-3 or TRBV12-4 and TRBJ2-7; D might be TRBD1 or TRBD2, each matching 7 bases. The CDR3 runs 14 residues. The ends were cut back, 5 bases at V and 2 bases at J, with 13 bases in the middle. The CDR3 is CASSPGGQTYEQYF. CDR3 coding DNA: TGTGCCAGCAGTCCGGGGGGACAGACCTACGAGCAGTACTTC.

V usage is TRBV7-3 and J usage is TRBJ2-7, with D possibly TRBD2 on 6 matching bases. The V and J ends lost 4 bases and 6 bases respectively, with 19 bases between them. The CDR3 spans 15 residues. Germline V lookup: CDR1 SGHTA, CDR2 FQGTGA. In DNA, the CDR3 is TGTGCCAGCAGCTCCCCGGGGACTGGAGTAAGCGAGCAGTACTTC. Its protein product is CASSSPGTGVSEQYF. The full variable domain, completed using reference TRBV7-3 and TRBJ2-7, is GAGVSQTPSNKVTEKGKYVELRCDPISGHTALYWYRQSLGQGPEFLIYFQGTGAADDSGLPNDRFFAVRPEGSVSTLKIQRTERGDSAVYLCASSSPGTGVSEQYFGPGTRLTVT.

This clonotype has only a few counts. V is TRBV6-5 and J is TRBJ2-5; TRBD2 aligns across 10 bases. Germline V CDR1 and CDR2: MNHEY, SVGAGI. V was pared by 4 bases and J by 4 bases, with 9 bases of the junction left unmatched. The CDR3 consists of 16 residues. For the CDR3, the DNA is TGTGCCAGCAGTTGGGCTCTAGCGGGAGCTGGAGAGACCCAGTACTTC. Translating it yields CASSWALAGAGETQYF.

This clonotype was detected ten times or more. This chain uses TRBV7-9 with TRBJ2-5; D might be TRBD2 (6 bases). The CDR3 consists of 14 residues. V dropped 5 bases and J dropped 7 bases, with 17 bases sitting between them. Germline values: CDR1 SEHNR, CDR2 FQNEAQ (reference sequence). The CDR3 reads CASSRGNPEGTQYF. For the CDR3, the DNA is TGTGCCAGCAGCCGGGGAAACCCGGAGGGGACCCAGTACTTC.

At least ten counts were recorded for this clonotype. The genes are TRBV19 and TRBJ2-5; D possibly corresponds to TRBD1 (6 bases). The CDR3 extends over 16 amino acids. V shed 1 base and J shed 5 bases, with 17 bases lying between them. Germline-derived CDR1 and CDR2 are LNHDA and SQIVND (reference sequence). CDR3 nucleotide sequence: TGTGCCAGTAGTATAGGGTATCGGCAGGGGTTGGAGACCCAGTACTTC. This gives the protein CASSIGYRQGLETQYF.

This clonotype was seen ten or more times. The chain recombines TRBV5-1 with TRBJ1-6; 10 nucleotides align to TRBD1. Losses at the gene ends were 4 bases for V and 7 bases for J; bases not matched to a gene: 5. Germline lookup yields CDR1 SGHRS and CDR2 YFSETQ. CDR3 size: 15 residues. CDR3 DNA: TGCGCCAGCAGCACCGGGACAGGGGACAATTCACCCCTCCACTTT. The encoded protein is CASSTGTGDNSPLHF.

CDR3 sequence: CASSHVDSTGYTF. The CDR3 DNA reads as TGTGCCAGCAGCCATGTGGACAGTACCGGCTACACCTTC. The V gene is TRBV3-1, the J gene TRBJ1-2; the D gene is possibly TRBD1 (6 bases). This CDR3 has 13 amino acids. The germline gives CDR1 LGHDT, CDR2 YNNKEL (reference sequence). The germline V and J ends were trimmed by 3 bases and 8 bases, with 13 bases remaining between them. The whole variable domain, filled in from reference TRBV3-1 and TRBJ1-2, reads DTAVSQTPKYLVTQMGNDKSIKCEQNLGHDTMYWYKQDSKKFLKIMFSYNNKELIINETVPNRFSPKSPDKAHLNLHINSLELGDSAVYFCASSHVDSTGYTFGSGTRLTVV.

This rearrangement joins TRBV30 to TRBJ1-5; D might be TRBD1 (6 bases). Germline CDR1 and CDR2: GTSNPN and SVGIG (reference sequence). V gave up 5 bases and J gave up 2 bases, with 13 bases separating them. The CDR3 extends over 14 amino acids. This CDR3 reads CAWGGGLGNQPQHF. CDR3 nucleotides: TGTGCCTGGGGCGGGGGGCTGGGCAATCAGCCCCAGCATTTT. Full variable domain (outside the CDR3, taken from reference TRBV30 and TRBJ1-5): SQTIHQWPATLVQPVGSPLSLECTVEGTSNPNLYWYRQAAGRGLQLLFYSVGIGQISSEVPQNLSASRPQDRQFILSSKKLLLSDSGFYLCAWGGGLGNQPQHFGDGTRLSIL.

On this clonotype: At one boundary the junction diverges from the germline segment, which might be a read error. The chain is built from TRBV28 and TRBJ2-2, with 9 bases identical to TRBD1. The germline gives CDR1 MDHEN, CDR2 SYDVKM. This CDR3 contains 16 residues. CDR3 residues: CASSPLGTGRTGELFF. CDR3 DNA sequence: TGCGCCAGCAGTCCCCTAGGGACAGGGAGGACCGGGGAGCTGTTTTTT.

This clonotype has ten or more counts. The rearrangement uses TRBV13 and TRBJ2-2; 8 nucleotides match TRBD2. The CDR3 has 18 residues. Germline-derived CDR1 and CDR2 are PRHDT and FYEKMQ (reference sequence). With 0 bases clipped from V and 4 bases from J, the junction kept 10 bases outside the gene matches. CDR3 in DNA: TGTGCCAGCAGCTTAGGTGCGGGAGGACCCGGGGGCACCGGGGAGCTGTTTTTT. It yields the protein CASSLGAGGPGGTGELFF.

The chain carries TRBV7-8 and TRBJ2-7; 8 positions match TRBD2. Germline V gives CDR1 SGHVS, CDR2 FQNEAQ. Germline trimming cut 5 bases from V and 2 bases from J; bases unmatched to any gene: 8. CDR3 size: 15 residues. CDR3 loop: CASSLRLAQTYEQYF. CDR3 DNA sequence: TGTGCCAGCAGCCTAAGACTAGCGCAAACCTACGAGCAGTACTTC.

This clonotype was picked up many times. The chain couples TRBV5-1 to TRBJ2-2; 8 bases match TRBD2. CDR1 and CDR2 from the germline V gene are SGHRS and YFSETQ. This CDR3 contains 16 residues. After removal of 4 bases from V and 0 bases from J, the junction contained 5 bases not matched to a gene. The DNA of the CDR3 is TGCGCCAGCAGCCATATAGCGGGGTCGAACACCGGGGAGCTGTTTTTT. Its protein is CASSHIAGSNTGELFF.

This chain links TRBV7-2 with TRBJ2-7; D is undetermined. CDR3 size: 15 residues. In germline, CDR1 is SGHTA, CDR2 FQGNSA. Trimming took off 1 base at V and 2 bases at J, with 12 bases between the two ends. The CDR3 reads CASSLGPEDTYEQYF. The CDR3 DNA sequence: TGTGCCAGCAGCTTAGGGCCAGAAGACACCTACGAGCAGTACTTC.

This clonotype was recorded once. The chain links TRBV20-1 to TRBJ1-2; 9 bases fit TRBD1. The V gene's germline CDR1 is DFQATT and CDR2 SNEGSKA (reference sequence). This CDR3 is built from 13 residues. V dropped 5 bases and J dropped 6; count of bases not matched to a gene: 7. CDR3 DNA: TGCAGTGCTTCCGGGACAGGGCGGAATGGCTACACCTTC. Protein sequence: CSASGTGRNGYTF.

A few counts support this clonotype. The rearrangement links TRBV27 to TRBJ1-2, with a weak D call TRBD1 (5 bases). Trimming took 7 bases from V and 4 from J, leaving 13 bases between them. Per the germline V gene, CDR1 is MNHEY and CDR2 is SMNVEV (reference sequence). The CDR3 is 13 amino acids. The CDR3 protein is CASTDRFGYGYTF. The CDR3 DNA is TGTGCCAGCACTGACAGATTTGGCTATGGCTACACCTTC.

This clonotype was found many times. CDR3 DNA: TGTGCCAGTACCCAGGGAGGCAATCAGCCCCAGCATTTT. Its translation is CASTQGGNQPQHF. The chain couples TRBV19 to TRBJ1-5, with D perhaps matching TRBD1 (5 bases). Germline lookup yields CDR1 LNHDA and CDR2 SQIVND (reference sequence). The CDR3 is 13 amino acids. V was shortened by 7 bases and J by 2 bases, with 9 bases between the two germline ends.

CDR3 amino acids: CASTLPGYEQYF. In DNA form, the CDR3 reads TGTGCCAGCACCCTACCAGGCTACGAGCAGTACTTC. This chain links TRBV7-2 with TRBJ2-7; D not resolved. With 7 bases removed from V and 3 bases from J, the gap between germline ends came to 10 bases. CDR3 size: 12 residues. The germline gives CDR1 SGHTA, CDR2 FQGNSA.